This T cell receptor (beta chain) comes out of a study of CD8+CD57+ T cells in acquired aplastic anemia. For this clonotype: Its antigen is not known.

This CDR3 contains 15 residues. Per germline, CDR1 DFQATT and CDR2 SNEGSKA (reference sequence). The V end was cut by 0 bases, the J end by 5 bases, with 17 bases between. Using genomic DNA as the template, TCR beta VDJ and CDR3 profiling was carried out. TCRdb itself ran the reads through MiXCR, one entry per CDR3 protein. The data contain 250,000 to 350,000 distinct CDR3 sequences, around three fifths of them singletons. General study results and limits: Found in both controls and patients were some 30 CD8+ CDR3 sequences.

The V and J genes are TRBV20-1 and TRBJ2-7; maybe TRBD1 (5 bases). The specimen sequenced was sorted CD4+, CD8+, or CD8+CD57+ T cells (not recorded which) from PBMCs. The clonotype originates from a human donor with severe aplastic anemia or a healthy control (not recorded which). As DNA, the CDR3 is TGCAGTGCTAGAGATTATGCTAAGCTAGGGGACGAGCAGTACTTC. Encoded protein: CSARDYAKLGDEQYF.